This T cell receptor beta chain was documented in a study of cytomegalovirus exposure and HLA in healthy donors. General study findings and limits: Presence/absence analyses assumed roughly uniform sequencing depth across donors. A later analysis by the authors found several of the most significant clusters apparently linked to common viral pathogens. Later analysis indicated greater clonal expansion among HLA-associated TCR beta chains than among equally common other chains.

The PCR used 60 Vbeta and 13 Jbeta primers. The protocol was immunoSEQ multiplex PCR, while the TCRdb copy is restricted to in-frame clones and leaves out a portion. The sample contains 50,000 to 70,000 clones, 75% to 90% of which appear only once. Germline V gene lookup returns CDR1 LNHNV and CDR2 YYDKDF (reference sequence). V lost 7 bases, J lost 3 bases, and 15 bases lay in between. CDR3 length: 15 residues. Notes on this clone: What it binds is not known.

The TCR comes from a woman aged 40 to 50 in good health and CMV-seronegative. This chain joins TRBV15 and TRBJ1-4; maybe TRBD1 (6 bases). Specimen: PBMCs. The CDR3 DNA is TGTGCCACCACCAACATCAGGGGTGCTAATGAAAAACTGTTTTTT. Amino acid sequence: CATTNIRGANEKLFF.